In this sample, the clone carrying this T cell receptor (beta chain) turned up once. Its cognate antigen is unknown. The DNA is omitted, as the CDR3 cannot be located on it reliably, and the CDR3 follows TCRdb's listing. TCRdb redid the clone calls on the PCR reads using MiXCR. This table has roughly 89,000 clones, roughly an eighth appearing once. There were no patients who had received any treatment before thyroid surgery. This entry comes from a study of metastatic and nonmetastatic thyroid tumors. The CDR3 adds up to 14 amino acids, both ends counted. Germline values: CDR1 SGHRS, CDR2 YFSETQ. Study-wide points: Significantly greater TCR beta diversity was reportedly found in malignant thyroid tumors than in benign nodules (in blood and tumor).

The source is a female donor with papillary thyroid cancer or a benign thyroid nodule (not recorded which). Some clones in this sample may be carry-over from other donors' samples. Sequenced: tumor tissue. The chain uses TRBV5-1 and TRBJ1-2; the D call in the table, TRBD1, was not verified against the DNA. CDR3 sequence reads: CASSFGTGNYGCTF.